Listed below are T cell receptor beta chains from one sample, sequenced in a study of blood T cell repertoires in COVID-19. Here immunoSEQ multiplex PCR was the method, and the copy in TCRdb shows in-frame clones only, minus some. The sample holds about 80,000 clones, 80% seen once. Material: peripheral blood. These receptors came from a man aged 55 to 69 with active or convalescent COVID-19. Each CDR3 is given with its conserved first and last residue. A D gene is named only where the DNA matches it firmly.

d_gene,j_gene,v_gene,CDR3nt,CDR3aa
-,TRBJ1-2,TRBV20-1,TGCAGTGCGAGCCACAGGGATGGCTACACCTTC,CSASHRDGYTF
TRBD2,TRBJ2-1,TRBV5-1,TGCGCCAGCAGCTGGGGGGGTGAGCAGTTCTTC,CASSWGGEQFF
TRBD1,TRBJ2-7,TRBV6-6,TGTGCCAGCAGTTCCTGGGACAGACAGACCTACGAGCAGTACTTC,CASSSWDRQTYEQYF
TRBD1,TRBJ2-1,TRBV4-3,TGCGCCAGCAGCCAAGCTGACAGGGGGCTAAATGAGCAGTTCTTC,CASSQADRGLNEQFF
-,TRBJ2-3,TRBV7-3,TGTGCCAGCAGCTCCCGACAGGGAGGAGATACGCAGTATTTT,CASSSRQGGDTQYF
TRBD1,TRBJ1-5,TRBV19,TGTGCCAGTAGTATAATACAGGGGATTGGCAATCAGCCCCAGCATTTT,CASSIIQGIGNQPQHF
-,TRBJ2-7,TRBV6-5,TGTGCCACCGGTGGCGGGATCCGATCCTACGAGCAGTACTTC,CATGGGIRSYEQYF
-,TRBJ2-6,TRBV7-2,TGTGCCAGCAGCTTAAAGCCTATTAGTCTCTCCTCTGGGGCCAACGTCCTGACTTTC,CASSLKPISLSSGANVLTF
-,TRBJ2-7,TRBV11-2,TGTGCCAGCAGCTTAGGGAAATGGGGAGAAAGGGCCGACGAGCAGTACTTC,CASSLGKWGERADEQYF
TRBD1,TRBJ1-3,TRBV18,TGTGCCAGCTCACCACCCCTAGGACAGGGCTCTGGAAACACCATATATTTT,CASSPPLGQGSGNTIYF
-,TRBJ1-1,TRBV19,TGTGCCAGTAGTATTTGGCCCCCGTTCGCTTCTAGAAACACTGAAGCTTTCTTT,CASSIWPPFASRNTEAFF
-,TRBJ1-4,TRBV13,TGTGCCAGCAGCTTAGGGCTTGGGGGCGGTGAAAAACTGTTTTTT,CASSLGLGGGEKLFF
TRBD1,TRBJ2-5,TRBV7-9,TGTGCCAGCAGAGATACGGGACAGGGGATGGAAGAGACCCAGTACTTC,CASRDTGQGMEETQYF